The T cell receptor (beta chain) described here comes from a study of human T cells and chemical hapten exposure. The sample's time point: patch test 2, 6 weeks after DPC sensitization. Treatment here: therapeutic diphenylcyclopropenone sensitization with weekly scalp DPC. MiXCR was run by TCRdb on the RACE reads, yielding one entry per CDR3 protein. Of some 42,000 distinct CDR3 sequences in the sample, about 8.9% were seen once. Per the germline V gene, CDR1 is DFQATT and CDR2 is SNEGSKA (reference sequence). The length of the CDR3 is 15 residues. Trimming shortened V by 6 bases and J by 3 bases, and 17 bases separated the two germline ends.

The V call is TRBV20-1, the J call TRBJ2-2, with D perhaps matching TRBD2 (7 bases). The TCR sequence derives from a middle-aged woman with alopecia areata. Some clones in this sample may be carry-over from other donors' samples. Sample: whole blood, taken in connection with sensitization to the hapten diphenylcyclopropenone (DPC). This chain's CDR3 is CSAPHGGRDTGELFF. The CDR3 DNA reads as TGCAGTGCCCCGCACGGGGGGCGGGACACCGGGGAGCTGTTTTTT.